What follows is one T cell receptor beta chain and its context. The data were produced by immunoSEQ multiplex PCR, yet TCRdb's version contains in-frame clones alone and is incomplete. This table holds 150,000 to 200,000 clones, approximately 80% found once. The sample comes from a study of blood T cell repertoires in COVID-19. Trimming took 11 bases from V and 2 from J, leaving 23 bases between them. Germline V gives CDR1 ENHRY, CDR2 SYGVKD. The CDR3 contains 16 residues. The TCR sequence derives from an elderly woman with COVID-19, enrolled during active disease. Sequenced sample: peripheral blood. The V call is TRBV10-3, the J call TRBJ2-3; a possible D gene is TRBD1 (5 bases). The CDR3 nucleotides are TGTGCCGCAAATCAGGGTCTTGGCAGCCTCACAGATACGCAGTATTTT. Protein sequence: CAANQGLGSLTDTQYF.